This T cell receptor (beta chain) was documented in a study of Graves' ophthalmopathy and Graves' hyperthyroidism. The germline V gene has CDR1 MNHEY and CDR2 SVGEGT. Trimming at V came to 1 base and at J to 5 bases, leaving 7 bases not matched to a gene. The CDR3 consists of 17 residues. For repertoire sequencing, the TCR beta CDR3 regions were amplified from RNA transcripts. HTBI primers were employed in first-round RT-PCR, then a second-round multiplex PCR followed. TCRdb reprocessed the multiplex PCR reads with MiXCR, giving one entry per CDR3 protein. The table lists 150,000 to 200,000 distinct CDR3 sequences, around two fifths of them singletons.

This receptor was obtained from a man between 25 and 39 years old with Graves' ophthalmopathy. The sequenced sample consisted of peripheral blood. The J gene is TRBJ2-3, the V gene TRBV6-2 or TRBV6-3; 12 bases align to TRBD2. The CDR3 nucleotides are TGTGCCAGCAGTTACTTGAGACCGGGACTAGCGGGAGATACGCAGTATTTT. Residues: CASSYLRPGLAGDTQYF.